The 24 T cell receptor beta chains below all came from one sample that was sequenced in a study of T-cell memory formation after mild COVID-19. TCRdb ran MiXCR on the 5' RACE reads and lists one entry per CDR3 protein. Among some 120,000 distinct CDR3 sequences listed, roughly 15% were seen once. The specimen was PBMCs or a T cell subset sorted from them (not recorded which). Every receptor here comes from an adult woman who had mild COVID-19 (a few samples of this study predate the infection). Cell type and time point are not known.

This clonotype has just a few counts. The V gene is TRBV11-2, the J gene TRBJ1-6, with D possibly TRBD1 on 5 matching bases. V lost 1 base to trimming and J lost 10 bases, with 11 bases between them. The germline gives CDR1 SGHAT, CDR2 FQNNGV. The CDR3 extends over 14 amino acids. The CDR3 DNA reads as TGTGCCAGCAGCTTAGGTGGGGGGAAGTCACCCCTCCACTTT. It codes for CASSLGGGKSPLHF.

This clonotype was recorded many times. The rearrangement links TRBV29-1 to TRBJ2-7, with TRBD2 as a possible D gene (5 bases). The germline V gene encodes CDR1 SQVTM and CDR2 ANQGSEA. The germline V and J ends were trimmed by 4 bases and 4 bases, with 11 bases remaining between them. This CDR3 region has 12 residues. Here the CDR3 DNA reads TGCAGCGTTGTTAAAGGACTTTACGAGCAGTACTTC. This codes for CSVVKGLYEQYF.

This clonotype was found many times. This chain links TRBV29-1 with TRBJ2-1, with D perhaps matching TRBD1 (6 bases). V lost 8 bases, J lost 5 bases, and 19 bases lay in between. Germline V gene sequence: CDR1 SQVTM, CDR2 ANQGSEA. The CDR3 is 14 residues long. The CDR3 nucleotides are TGCAGCACCTACCCTGGACAGAGAAACAATGAGCAGTTCTTC. This gives the protein CSTYPGQRNNEQFF.

CDR3 nucleotides: TGTGCCAGCAGGACGAGGGGGAATGAGCAGTTCTTC. It is translated as CASRTRGNEQFF. The chain has TRBV12-3 or TRBV12-4 and TRBJ2-1, with a possible D match to TRBD1 (6 bases). The CDR3 is made up of 12 amino acids. Trimming removed 6 bases from V and 7 bases from J, with 10 bases in between.

This chain links TRBV12-3 or TRBV12-4 with TRBJ1-5, with D maybe TRBD1 (6 bases). The CDR3 extends over 15 amino acids. V lost 5 bases, J lost 7 bases, and 18 bases lay in between. CDR3 coding DNA: TGTGCCAGCAGTGGAACGGGGGCAGGCGGACAGCCCCAGCATTTT. This encodes CASSGTGAGGQPQHF.

This clonotype has more than one count but fewer than ten. The chain links TRBV11-2 to TRBJ2-1; D gene ambiguous. Per germline, CDR1 SGHAT and CDR2 FQNNGV. The germline V and J ends were trimmed by 4 bases and 3 bases, with 10 bases remaining between them. This CDR3 has 14 residues. CDR3 sequence (DNA): TGTGCCAGCAGCTCCGGCCCCCTCTACAATGAGCAGTTCTTC. Amino acids: CASSSGPLYNEQFF.

The rearrangement links TRBV5-1 to TRBJ2-3, with D perhaps being TRBD1 or TRBD2 (5 bases each). CDR1 and CDR2 (germline): SGHRS, YFSETQ. CDR3 length equals 13 residues. V was shortened by 5 bases and J by 3 bases, with 10 bases between the two germline ends. This chain's CDR3 is CASRTEGTDTQYF. The CDR3, as DNA: TGCGCCAGCAGGACAGAGGGGACAGATACGCAGTATTTT.

The CDR3 nucleotides read TGCAGTGCTAGGCCGTATGACAGGGCCACAATCACCCAGTACTTC. As protein: CSARPYDRATITQYF. The chain joins TRBV20-1 to TRBJ2-5; 7 positions match TRBD1. The ends lost 3 bases at V and 8 bases at J; junction bases unmatched: 15. This CDR3 has 15 amino acids. Per germline, CDR1 DFQATT and CDR2 SNEGSKA (reference sequence).

This clonotype was recorded a few times. The chain carries TRBV24-1 and TRBJ2-5, with D perhaps matching TRBD2 (5 bases). The germline V gene encodes CDR1 KGHDR and CDR2 SFDVKD. The CDR3 contains 15 residues. V was clipped by 8 bases and J by 0 bases, with 15 bases between them. The CDR3 region has the DNA TGTGCCACCACCGCGGGTTCTGGGTACCAAGAGACCCAGTACTTC. This sequence encodes CATTAGSGYQETQYF.

This clonotype was observed a handful of times. The germline gene is not matched at one end of the junction; a read error may be the cause. The chain uses TRBV10-3 and TRBJ2-5; TRBD1 might be the D (5 bases). Per the germline V gene, CDR1 is ENHRY and CDR2 is SYGVKD. The CDR3 is 12 residues long. The CDR3 loop reads CAISESTEGKNF. The CDR3 bases are TGTGCCATCAGTGAGTCGACAGAAGGTAAAAACTTC.

V and J are TRBV20-1 and TRBJ2-3, with 11 positions matching TRBD2. The V gene's germline CDR1 is DFQATT and CDR2 SNEGSKA (reference sequence). The V gene end was trimmed by 3 bases and the J gene end by 4 bases; junction bases not matched to a gene: 6. This CDR3 spans 15 amino acids. In DNA, the CDR3 is TGCAGTGCTAGGCAGACTAGCGGGGCAGCAGATACGCAGTATTTT. It encodes CSARQTSGAADTQYF.

Only a few counts were recorded for this clonotype. V and J are TRBV4-3 and TRBJ2-1, with D perhaps TRBD1 (6 bases). V was trimmed by 0 bases and J by 4 bases, leaving 25 bases between them. The CDR3 runs to 20 residues. CDR1 is LGHNA and CDR2 is YSLEER in the germline V gene. DNA for the CDR3: TGCGCCAGCAGCCAAGATGGGGCAGGGGCTGATCGGATCATGTACAATGAGCAGTTCTTC. Translation gives CASSQDGAGADRIMYNEQFF.

There are a few counts of this clonotype. The chain links TRBV3-1 to TRBJ2-1, with 7 bases matching TRBD2. V was pared by 1 base and J by 8 bases, with 5 bases of the junction left unmatched. The CDR3 contains 14 residues. From germline, CDR1 is LGHDT and CDR2 YNNKEL (reference sequence). The CDR3 region is CASSQVGGVDEQFF. In nucleotides, the CDR3 is TGTGCCAGCAGCCAAGTGGGAGGGGTAGATGAGCAGTTCTTC.

The J gene is TRBJ1-5, the V gene TRBV27; 7 bases align to TRBD1. The CDR3 length is 17 residues. Looked up from germline, CDR1 is MNHEY and CDR2 is SMNVEV (reference sequence). V dropped 4 bases and J dropped 3; count of bases not matched to a gene: 12. The CDR3 reads CASSSLQTGPLNQPQHF. DNA of the CDR3: TGTGCCAGCAGTTCTCTACAGACAGGGCCTCTCAATCAGCCCCAGCATTTT.

J is TRBJ2-3 and V is TRBV12-3 or TRBV12-4, with TRBD1 matching 7 bases. V was pared by 3 bases and J by 3 bases, with 3 bases of the junction left unmatched. CDR3 length equals 14 residues. CDR3 in DNA: TGTGCCAGCAGTTTTTCCAGGGGGACAGATACGCAGTATTTT. It is translated as CASSFSRGTDTQYF.

This clonotype has only a few counts. V usage is TRBV5-1 and J usage is TRBJ2-7, with no clear D. The CDR3 covers 11 residues. V shed 0 bases and J shed 7 bases, with 5 bases lying between them. Germline CDR1 SGHRS, CDR2 YFSETQ. The CDR3 reads CASSLEREQYF. CDR3 bases: TGCGCCAGCAGCTTGGAAAGGGAGCAGTACTTC.

The J gene is TRBJ2-5, the V gene TRBV12-3 or TRBV12-4; no clear D. The CDR3 sequence is 15 residues long. The V gene lost 8 bases and the J gene lost 1 base, with 17 bases spanning the gap. The CDR3 DNA reads as TGTGCCAGCGGTCCCCCCTGGGAACTCCAAGAGACCCAGTACTTC. Translated, it gives CASGPPWELQETQYF.

The chain is built from TRBV12-3 or TRBV12-4 and TRBJ2-7; 8 bases are shared with TRBD2. The CDR3 totals 15 residues. V shed 5 bases, J shed 6 bases, and the junction held 12 bases outside the gene matches. This CDR3 reads CASSPPGGLAAEQYF. CDR3 bases: TGTGCCAGCAGTCCACCGGGAGGGCTAGCAGCCGAGCAGTACTTC.

In its sample, this clonotype was seen a few times. The chain couples TRBV13 to TRBJ1-6; unclear D gene. Trimming shortened V by 0 bases and J by 17 bases, and 11 bases separated the two germline ends. Germline CDR1 and CDR2: PRHDT and FYEKMQ (reference sequence). This CDR3 contains 12 residues. The CDR3 spells CASSLGDRSVHF. The CDR3 DNA sequence: TGTGCCAGCAGCTTAGGGGACCGGTCAGTCCACTTT.

The chain is built from TRBV7-9 and TRBJ2-1, with D uncertain. The V gene lost 5 bases and the J gene lost 0 bases, with 11 bases spanning the gap. Per the germline V gene, CDR1 is SEHNR and CDR2 is FQNEAQ (reference sequence). The CDR3 has 15 amino acids. The CDR3 coding sequence is TGTGCCAGCAGCGCTCTCGGAGTCTCCTACAATGAGCAGTTCTTC. Its translation is CASSALGVSYNEQFF.

This chain uses TRBV5-1 with TRBJ2-7; possible D gene TRBD1, 5 bases. With 0 bases removed from V and 5 bases from J, the gap between germline ends came to 12 bases. The CDR3 contains 14 residues. Germline CDR1 is SGHRS and CDR2 is YFSETQ. The CDR3 region has the DNA TGCGCCAGCAGCTTGGATGTGGGGCTGGACGAGCAGTACTTC. Protein: CASSLDVGLDEQYF.

V is TRBV14 and J is TRBJ1-1; D remains ambiguous. The V and J ends lost 0 bases and 11 bases respectively, with 10 bases between them. The CDR3 consists of 12 residues. Germline-derived CDR1 and CDR2 are SGHDN and FVKESK. The DNA of the CDR3 is TGTGCCAGCAGCCAAGATGGGTTTCCGGCTTTCTTT. Translated, it gives CASSQDGFPAFF.

This clonotype appeared a few times. The chain links TRBV24-1 to TRBJ2-1; 8 positions match TRBD2. Germline V gives CDR1 KGHDR, CDR2 SFDVKD. The V and J ends lost 5 bases and 5 bases, in that order; junction bases with no gene match: 19. This CDR3 has 19 amino acids. The CDR3 region is CATSADAGTRGVRNNEQFF. The DNA of the CDR3 is TGTGCCACCAGTGCAGACGCGGGGACTAGAGGCGTCCGAAACAATGAGCAGTTCTTC.

The chain is built from TRBV7-2 and TRBJ2-7; TRBD2 agrees at 8 bases. Germline V gives CDR1 SGHTA, CDR2 FQGNSA. V shed 5 bases and J 7 bases; nucleotides not matched to a gene: 16. This CDR3 has 16 amino acids. CDR3 amino acids: CASSGRGTSGYVEQYF. The CDR3 DNA reads TGTGCCAGCAGCGGACGAGGGACTAGTGGCTATGTGGAGCAGTACTTC.